The 27 T cell receptor beta chains listed next were all sequenced from one sample in a study of vaccination effects on CD4 cells after COVID-19. Clones were read by immunoSEQ multiplex PCR, and TCRdb kept only the in-frame ones, dropping some. The sample consists of 41,000 or so clones, more than 65% of them appearing once. Their antigen targets remain unknown. Sequencing in the ViraFEST assay came after antigen-specific CD4+ T cells had been expanded with viral peptide pools, which were used to stimulate PBMC. Cultured cells yielded isolated CD4+ T cells after approximately nine days. In the vaccine recipients, nucleocapsid antibodies were negative and there was no prior SARS-CoV-2 infection. The sample in question was CD4+ T cells from PBMCs cultured with HCoV-NL63 spike peptides, obtained before COVID-19 vaccination. The receptors derive from a human donor who received a COVID-19 vaccine.

This chain links TRBV7-8 with TRBJ2-7, with D tentatively TRBD2 (5 bases). The CDR3 loop spans 13 amino acids. The V and J ends lost 1 base and 4 bases respectively, with 8 bases between them. Per germline, CDR1 SGHVS and CDR2 FQNEAQ. The CDR3 is CASSLGRGYEQYV. CDR3 DNA: TGTGCCAGCAGCTTAGGTCGGGGTTACGAGCAGTACGTC.

The chain combines TRBV3-1 (or the pseudogene TRBV3-2) with TRBJ2-7; D might be TRBD2 (6 bases). Trimming pared 5 bases from V and 5 bases from J, leaving 16 bases between. The CDR3 covers 14 residues. Germline loops: CDR1 LGHDT, CDR2 YNNKEL (reference sequence). The CDR3 region is CASSAPRSSDEQYV. The CDR3 bases are TGTGCCAGCAGCGCCCCGCGATCTAGCGACGAGCAGTACGTC.

This clone was counted only a few times. This rearrangement joins TRBV28 to TRBJ1-6, with 7 bases aligning to TRBD1. CDR3 length: 15 residues. Germline V lookup: CDR1 MDHEN, CDR2 SYDVKM. Germline trimming cut 6 bases from V and 4 bases from J; bases unmatched to any gene: 6. In nucleotides, the CDR3 is TGTGCCAGCAGACAGGTGGGACAGTATAATTCACCCCTCCACTTT. Translation gives CASRQVGQYNSPLHF.

As to this clone: Germline and junction disagree at one end, which may indicate a read error. The rearrangement links TRBV19 to TRBJ1-1; 8 positions match TRBD1. Germline V CDR1 and CDR2: LNHDA, SQIVND (reference sequence). This CDR3 spans 13 amino acids. The CDR3 reads CASSVDRGTEAFF. The CDR3 DNA is TGTGCCAGTAGTGTAGACAGGGGCACTGAAGCTTTCTTT.

This sequence joins TRBV18 and TRBJ2-7; D is ambiguous. Germline CDR1 and CDR2: KGHSH and LQKENI. V was clipped by 6 bases and J by 4 bases, with 13 bases between them. This CDR3 is built from 13 residues. The CDR3 reads CASSRLGKYEQYV. As DNA, the CDR3 is TGTGCCAGCTCTCGACTCGGAAAATACGAGCAGTACGTC.

This clone was counted once. The chain recombines TRBV19 with TRBJ1-1; D gene uncertain. Trimming stripped 5 bases from V and 4 bases from J, with 14 bases between. The length of the CDR3 is 14 residues. CDR1 is LNHDA, CDR2 SQIVND, per germline (reference sequence). CDR3 DNA: TGTGCCAGTAGTCAACGGACCCCCGCCACTGAAGCTTTCTTT. Amino acid sequence: CASSQRTPATEAFF.

The CDR3 sequence is CASSIHGFDEQFF. CDR3 bases: TGTGCCAGTAGTATTCACGGATTCGATGAGCAGTTCTTC. The rearrangement joins TRBV19 to TRBJ2-1; D uncertain. Trimming left V 3 bases short and J 8 bases short, with 11 bases between. The germline CDR1 and CDR2 sequences are LNHDA and SQIVND (reference sequence). CDR3 length: 13 residues.

V usage is TRBV18 and J usage is TRBJ2-3, with TRBD2 as a possible D gene (7 bases). The CDR3 loop spans 15 amino acids. V lost 6 bases and J 5 bases, leaving 18 bases between the germline ends. The germline V gene encodes CDR1 KGHSH and CDR2 LQKENI. The CDR3 sequence: CASSPIAGAGDTQYF. Written as DNA, the CDR3 is TGTGCCAGCTCCCCGATTGCGGGGGCGGGAGATACGCAGTATTTT. The entire variable domain, with the rest obtained from reference TRBV18 and TRBJ2-3, is as follows: NAGVMQNPRHLVRRRGQEARLRCSPMKGHSHVYWYRQLPEEGLKFMVYLQKENIIDESGMPKERFSAEFPKEGPSILRIQQVVRGDSAAYFCASSPIAGAGDTQYFGPGTRLTVL.

This chain joins TRBV19 and TRBJ1-5; D uncertain. CDR3 size: 14 residues. Germline CDR1 LNHDA, CDR2 SQIVND (reference sequence). Trimming removed 6 bases from V and 7 bases from J, with 16 bases in between. Here the CDR3 reads CASSSPPNEQPQHF. DNA for the CDR3: TGTGCCAGTAGCTCGCCCCCGAACGAGCAGCCCCAGCATTTT.

J is TRBJ2-3 and V is TRBV30; TRBD2 matches 7 bases. CDR1 is GTSNPN and CDR2 is SVGIG in the germline V gene (reference sequence). J lost 6 bases, V lost 0 bases, and 15 bases had no gene match. There are 17 residues in the CDR3. The DNA of the CDR3 is TGTGCCTGGAGTGTACTCTCCTTTCGGGGGAGGGCCGATACGCAGTATTTT. Translated, it gives CAWSVLSFRGRADTQYF.

The V gene is TRBV21-1, the J gene TRBJ1-6; TRBD1 is the table's D call, not checked against the DNA. TRBV21-1 is recorded as a pseudogene. This CDR3 contains 16 residues. Here the CDR3 reads CASSKGKNRGNSPLHF. The DNA for the CDR3 is TGTGCCAGCAGCAAAGGGAAAAACAGGGGTAATTCACCCCTCCACTTT.

The chain is built from TRBV18 and TRBJ1-3, with unresolved D. The V and J ends lost 3 bases and 0 bases respectively, with 9 bases between them. Germline V gene sequence: CDR1 KGHSH, CDR2 LQKENI. The CDR3 sequence is 15 residues long. CDR3 DNA sequence: TGTGCCAGCTCACCTGTCCCGGGCTCTGGAAACACCATATATTTT. Translating it yields CASSPVPGSGNTIYF. Using reference TRBV18 and TRBJ1-3 for the parts outside the CDR3, the full variable domain is NAGVMQNPRHLVRRRGQEARLRCSPMKGHSHVYWYRQLPEEGLKFMVYLQKENIIDESGMPKERFSAEFPKEGPSILRIQQVVRGDSAAYFCASSPVPGSGNTIYFGEGSWLTVV.

The sample holds a few counts of this clone. The V and J genes are TRBV5-6 and TRBJ2-2; D tentatively fits TRBD1 or TRBD2 (6 bases each). The CDR3 runs 16 residues. V was pared by 0 bases and J by 5 bases, with 14 bases between. The germline V gene encodes CDR1 SGHDT and CDR2 YYEEEE. CDR3 sequence reads: CASSLDRAGSTGELFF. The CDR3, as DNA: TGTGCCAGCAGCTTGGACAGGGCGGGGAGTACCGGGGAGCTGTTTTTT.

The J gene is TRBJ2-5, the V gene TRBV18; D tentatively fits TRBD1 or TRBD2 (7 bases each). This CDR3 has 15 residues. Germline values: CDR1 KGHSH, CDR2 LQKENI. The V end was cut by 3 bases, the J end by 1 base, with 12 bases between. The CDR3 loop is CASSPPRGGQETQYF. As DNA, the CDR3 is TGTGCCAGCTCACCCCCCAGGGGGGGCCAAGAGACCCAGTACTTC.

This chain uses TRBV18 with TRBJ2-5, with a possible D match to TRBD2 (5 bases). The CDR3 contains 12 residues. Germline V gene data show CDR1 as KGHSH and CDR2 as LQKENI. V shed 3 bases and J shed 5 bases, with 7 bases lying between them. This chain's CDR3 is CASSPRRETQYF. Written as DNA, the CDR3 is TGTGCCAGCTCACCTCGGAGGGAGACCCAGTACTTC. Full variable domain (remainder filled in from reference TRBV18 and TRBJ2-5): NAGVMQNPRHLVRRRGQEARLRCSPMKGHSHVYWYRQLPEEGLKFMVYLQKENIIDESGMPKERFSAEFPKEGPSILRIQQVVRGDSAAYFCASSPRRETQYFGPGTRLLVL.

The genes are TRBV9 and TRBJ2-2, with D perhaps being TRBD1 or TRBD2 (5 bases each). Per the germline V gene, CDR1 is SGDLS and CDR2 is YYNGEE. Between the trimmed V and J ends, which lost 3 bases and 0 bases, there was a span of 9 bases. This CDR3 spans 15 amino acids. The CDR3 protein is CASSEGRSNTGELFF. The CDR3 DNA follows: TGTGCCAGCAGCGAGGGACGGTCGAACACCGGGGAGCTGTTTTTT.

The chain recombines TRBV27 with TRBJ1-5; TRBD1 matches 10 bases. This CDR3 spans 16 amino acids. V gave up 5 bases and J gave up 0 bases; unmatched junction bases: 4. The germline gives CDR1 MNHEY, CDR2 SMNVEV (reference sequence). CDR3 sequence: CASSPGTGASNQPQHF. CDR3 in DNA: TGTGCCAGCAGTCCGGGGACAGGGGCTAGCAATCAGCCCCAGCATTTT.

The J gene is TRBJ1-2, the V gene TRBV7-2; D gene ambiguous. Trimming shortened V by 5 bases and J by 0 bases, and 10 bases separated the two germline ends. The CDR3 sequence is 14 residues long. Germline V gene sequence: CDR1 SGHTA, CDR2 FQGNSA. The CDR3 DNA sequence: TGTGCCAGCAGCCCGTCTGAGGCTAACTATGGCTACACCTTC. It specifies CASSPSEANYGYTF.

CDR3 DNA sequence: TGTGCCAGCAGCTTAGTCAGGGCGGCTGAAGCTTTCTTT. It specifies CASSLVRAAEAFF. V usage is TRBV7-2 and J usage is TRBJ1-1; tentatively, D is TRBD1 (5 bases). The V gene's germline CDR1 is SGHTA and CDR2 FQGNSA. The CDR3 contains 13 residues. Trimming took off 1 base at V and 6 bases at J, with 9 bases between the two ends.

This clone was seen a handful of times. The chain joins TRBV4-2 to TRBJ1-5, with D maybe TRBD1 (6 bases). Germline CDR1 is LGHNA and CDR2 is YNFKEQ. The CDR3 has 15 amino acids. V lost 1 base and J 6 bases, leaving 13 bases between the germline ends. The DNA for the CDR3 is TGTGCCAGCAGCCAAGGGGACATTCTGGGTCAGCCCCAGCATTTT. The encoded protein is CASSQGDILGQPQHF.

The chain uses TRBV9 and TRBJ2-6; D remains ambiguous. CDR1 and CDR2 from the germline V gene are SGDLS and YYNGEE. V shed 4 bases and J shed 0 bases, with 11 bases lying between them. The CDR3 contains 16 residues. CDR3 bases: TGTGCCAGCAGCTTTGGACGGGCCTCTGGGGCCAACGTCCTGACTTTC. This codes for CASSFGRASGANVLTF.

V usage is TRBV6-5 and J usage is TRBJ2-1; the match to TRBD2 covers 10 bases. Losses at the gene ends were 4 bases for V and 9 bases for J; bases not matched to a gene: 3. This CDR3 is 13 amino acids long. Germline assignment: CDR1 MNHEY and CDR2 SVGAGI. DNA of the CDR3: TGTGCCAGCAGTTTCCCTAGCGGGGGTGAGCAGTTCTTC. Amino acid sequence: CASSFPSGGEQFF.

V usage is TRBV19 and J usage is TRBJ2-6; D uncertain. This CDR3 has 14 amino acids. Germline lookup yields CDR1 LNHDA and CDR2 SQIVND (reference sequence). Between the trimmed V and J ends, which lost 6 bases and 0 bases, there was a span of 6 bases. CDR3: CASSLFSGANVLTF. CDR3 DNA: TGTGCCAGTAGCCTTTTCTCTGGGGCCAACGTCCTGACTTTC.

V and J are TRBV2 and TRBJ2-7; no reliable D call. Germline assignment: CDR1 SNHLY and CDR2 FYNNEI. The CDR3 has 14 amino acids. The V and J ends lost 2 bases and 6 bases respectively, with 14 bases between them. The CDR3 protein is CASSEFASVAEQYV. CDR3 DNA: TGTGCCAGCAGTGAATTCGCGTCCGTTGCCGAGCAGTACGTC.

This clone was found once. This chain uses TRBV6-5 with TRBJ2-3; 9 positions match TRBD1. After removal of 4 bases from V and 3 bases from J, the junction contained 5 bases not matched to a gene. Germline lookup yields CDR1 MNHEY and CDR2 SVGAGI. CDR3 size: 15 residues. The chain's CDR3 is CASSFADRGTDTQYF. The CDR3 nucleotides are TGTGCCAGCAGTTTTGCGGACAGGGGAACAGATACGCAGTATTTT.

The genes are TRBV5-1 and TRBJ2-2, with TRBD2 matching over 8 bases. Germline loops: CDR1 SGHRS, CDR2 YFSETQ. V shed 3 bases and J 5 bases; nucleotides not matched to a gene: 9. The CDR3 sequence is 16 residues long. For the CDR3, the DNA is TGCGCCAGCAGCTCCCCCGGGACTAGTAGGACCGGGGAGCTGTTTTTT. Translated: CASSSPGTSRTGELFF.

V is TRBV19 and J is TRBJ2-1; TRBD2 matches at 9 bases. The ends lost 6 bases at V and 9 bases at J; junction bases unmatched: 12. Germline CDR1 and CDR2: LNHDA and SQIVND (reference sequence). This CDR3 region has 15 residues. CDR3 residues: CASRAGGGKQGEQFF. In DNA form, the CDR3 reads TGTGCCAGTAGGGCGGGAGGGGGCAAACAGGGTGAGCAGTTCTTC.